A selection of T cell receptor beta chains follows, all from one sample in a study of T cells in Graves' hyperthyroidism and ophthalmopathy. TCRdb re-analysed the multiplex PCR reads in MiXCR, keeping a single row per CDR3 protein. The table includes fewer than 450,000 distinct CDR3 sequences, 11% to 15% detected once. The sample taken for sequencing was blood. These receptors all come from a middle-aged man with Graves' ophthalmopathy. CDR3s include the opening cysteine and the closing phenylalanine or tryptophan. Clone size is stated in some rows and not others, as once, few, many or a class when expanded.

>many|TRBV12-3/TRBV12-4|13
CASSFPSSQPQHF
>many|TRBV28|12
CASSLPEGGYTF
>.|TRBV7-2|14
CASSSVDWVNEQFF
>.|TRBV7-8|18
CASSLAPGLAGRQETQYF
>many|TRBV9|15
CASSEGGVGYNEQYF
>many|TRBV6-2/TRBV6-3|15
CASSFRGLGLREQYF
>few|TRBV20-1|14
CSARDGQASTEAFF
>many|TRBV11-2|13
CASSFGQTYGYTF
>.|TRBV6-2/TRBV6-3|12
CASSSSGGKLLF
>.|TRBV10-3|15
CAISESLGTKNEQFF
>few|TRBV20-1|16
CSARALSSGTYNEQFF
>few|TRBV9|13
CASSPLTGNTIYF
>few|TRBV19|12
CASSIRNQPQHF
>many|TRBV3-1|17
CASSPATSDGSSDIQYF
>many|TRBV28|14
CAIKGPNSNQPQHF
>few|TRBV24-1|15
CATSDPGQGQETQYF